The 18 T cell receptor beta chains below all came from one sample that was sequenced in a study of CXCR3-negative and CXCR3-positive naive CD8 T cells. Via 5' RACE with UMI labels, TRB cDNA libraries were prepared. With the 5' RACE reads reprocessed, TCRdb shows one record per CDR3 protein and no DNA. This sample's table reports approximately 60,000 distinct CDR3 sequences. The sequenced material came from memory CD8+ T cells from blood. The receptors were gathered from a human donor in good health. Some clones in this sample may be carry-over from other donors' samples.

The CDR3 here is CASKQGAYEQYF. The chain recombines TRBV28 with TRBJ2-7; absent DNA, TCRdb's TRBD1 call cannot be checked. This CDR3 spans 12 amino acids. The germline V gene encodes CDR1 MDHEN and CDR2 SYDVKM.

The rearrangement links TRBV29-1 to TRBJ2-1; TCRdb reports TRBD2, a call that lacks DNA to check it against. CDR3 length: 15 amino acids. Germline V gene lookup returns CDR1 SQVTM and CDR2 ANQGSEA. CDR3 in amino acids: CSVDIPQRGYNEQFF.

V is TRBV20-1 and J is TRBJ2-1; there is no DNA to check the TCRdb D call of TRBD1. The CDR3 consists of 15 residues. CDR1 is DFQATT and CDR2 is SNEGSKA in the germline V gene (reference sequence). The chain's CDR3 is CSARELGGAYNEQFF.

V and J are TRBV4-2 and TRBJ1-1; the TCRdb call, TRBD1, lacks DNA for checking. This CDR3 is built from 16 residues. The germline V gene encodes CDR1 LGHNA and CDR2 YNFKEQ. CDR3 in amino acids: CASSQVENTGNTEAFF.

The chain couples TRBV15 to TRBJ2-1; the TCRdb D gene call, TRBD2, has no DNA to confirm it. The CDR3 is 15 residues long. Germline V lookup: CDR1 LNHNV, CDR2 YYDKDF (reference sequence). The chain's CDR3 is CATSRTSGVDNEQFF.

This rearrangement joins TRBV20-1 to TRBJ2-7; as DNA is missing, the TRBD1 call by TCRdb cannot be tested. Germline V gene lookup returns CDR1 DFQATT and CDR2 SNEGSKA (reference sequence). The CDR3 sequence is 12 residues long. The CDR3 spells CSAEISGSEQYF.

The chain joins TRBV15 to TRBJ1-5; as DNA is missing, the TRBD1 call by TCRdb cannot be tested. This CDR3 has 16 residues. Germline values: CDR1 LNHNV, CDR2 YYDKDF (reference sequence). CDR3 amino acids: CATSRDPTERDQPQHF.

The chain couples TRBV19 to TRBJ2-7; lacking DNA, the TRBD1 call made by TCRdb goes unchecked. This CDR3 is built from 16 residues. Germline CDR1 LNHDA, CDR2 SQIVND (reference sequence). CDR3 amino acids: CASSIGAGQENYEQYF.

The V and J genes are TRBV20-1 and TRBJ2-7; TCRdb names TRBD2, which stays unverified in the absence of DNA. There are 13 residues in the CDR3. Germline loops: CDR1 DFQATT, CDR2 SNEGSKA (reference sequence). The CDR3 is CSARAREGYEQYF.

This chain joins TRBV28 and TRBJ2-7; TCRdb reports TRBD2, a call that lacks DNA to check it against. CDR1 MDHEN and CDR2 SYDVKM come from the germline V gene. The length of the CDR3 is 16 residues. The CDR3 loop reads CASSLGARTSSYEQYF.

The chain has TRBV4-3 and TRBJ2-2; the TCRdb D gene call, TRBD2, has no DNA to confirm it. The CDR3 contains 18 residues. Germline V CDR1 and CDR2: LGHNA, YSLEER. The CDR3 here is CASSQDTLAGVNTGELFF.

The chain carries TRBV12-3 or TRBV12-4 and TRBJ2-7. This CDR3 is built from 12 residues. This CDR3 reads CASSLAANEQYF.

The V and J genes are TRBV5-1 and TRBJ1-2; TCRdb designates TRBD1, a call that cannot be tested without DNA. The CDR3 consists of 15 residues. Per the germline V gene, CDR1 is SGHRS and CDR2 is YFSETQ. The CDR3 here is CASSTLGQGDYGYTF. Full variable domain (missing parts from reference TRBV5-1 and TRBJ1-2): KAGVTQTPRYLIKTRGQQVTLSCSPISGHRSVSWYQQTPGQGLQFLFEYFSETQRNKGNFPGRFSGRQFSNSRSEMNVSTLELGDSALYLCASSTLGQGDYGYTFGSGTRLTVV.

This clonotype is identified as medium-sized from frequency. The CDR3 sequence: CASSASGGGNTEAFF. The chain uses TRBV7-9 and TRBJ1-1. Germline lookup yields CDR1 SEHNR and CDR2 FQNEAQ (reference sequence). CDR3 size: 15 residues.

V is TRBV11-2 and J is TRBJ2-2; no DNA is available, so the TRBD1 call from TCRdb remains unchecked. The length of the CDR3 is 14 residues. CDR1 and CDR2 from the germline V gene are SGHAT and FQNNGV. This CDR3 reads CASSFKGGVGELFF.

The chain recombines TRBV12-3 or TRBV12-4 with TRBJ1-1; the TRBD1 assignment by TCRdb is unverifiable without DNA. This CDR3 spans 15 amino acids. CDR3 in amino acids: CASSDGQGVNTEAFF.

This chain uses TRBV29-1 with TRBJ2-3; TCRdb's assignment of TRBD1 cannot be checked, as there is no DNA. The CDR3 extends over 12 amino acids. From germline, CDR1 is SQVTM and CDR2 ANQGSEA. Here the CDR3 reads CSGEGDTDTQYF.

The rearrangement joins TRBV24-1 to TRBJ1-1; TCRdb gives TRBD1 as the D gene, but with no DNA this cannot be confirmed. The CDR3 totals 11 residues. Germline assignment: CDR1 KGHDR and CDR2 SFDVKD. The CDR3 spells CATGHGAEAFF.